Sequencing of this T cell receptor beta chain was carried out in a study of cytomegalovirus exposure and HLA in healthy donors. Amplification used 60 Vbeta primers and 13 Jbeta primers. TCRdb's table, derived via immunoSEQ multiplex PCR, lists solely in-frame clones and lacks some. The data contain 150,000 to 200,000 clones, about 80% of them singletons. The germline V gene has CDR1 SGHNT and CDR2 YYREEE (reference sequence). V lost 2 bases and J lost 0; bases outside the gene matches: 5. The CDR3 runs to 15 residues. Each donor's status was that of a healthy bone marrow donor. Study results and caveats: Some V segments (TRBV6-2 and TRBV6-3 among them) were excluded as indistinguishable.

About this clone: What it recognizes is unknown.

The sample was PBMCs. This clonotype was sampled from a man in his late teens or twenties in good health and CMV-seronegative. This rearrangement joins TRBV5-4 to TRBJ2-7; TRBD1 agrees at 7 bases. The chain's CDR3 is CASSLGQARSYEQYF. CDR3 nucleotide sequence: TGTGCCAGCAGCTTAGGACAGGCGCGCTCCTACGAGCAGTACTTC.